Detailed here is one T cell receptor beta chain. The antigen remains unidentified. The data were obtained in a study of T cell responses to AZD1222 COVID-19 vaccine. Findings and limits, study-wide: The breadth and depth of Spike-specific TCRs increased once two AZD1222 doses had been given. Baseline seropositivity occurred in only 5 to 7 AZD1222 recipients. Donors were largely white British and mainly female; clonal diversity was possibly underestimated. The span of vaccine-associated CD4 TCRs extended across spike, with dominance at 160-218 and 743-854.

Germline V gene sequence: CDR1 MNHEY, CDR2 SMNVEV (reference sequence). J lost 5 bases, V lost 2 bases, and 6 bases had no gene match. The CDR3 is 14 residues long. Here immunoSEQ multiplex PCR was the method, and the copy in TCRdb shows in-frame clones only, minus some. The sample yields 150,000 or so clones, over 70% seen once. The clonotype originates from an adult who received the AZD1222 COVID-19 vaccine. The chain joins TRBV27 to TRBJ2-7, with 7 bases identical to TRBD1. Source: peripheral blood, taken 28 days after the second AZD1222 dose. The CDR3 DNA reads as TGTGCCAGCAGTTTAGTGACAGGGTCAAACGAGCAGTACTTC. It encodes CASSLVTGSNEQYF.